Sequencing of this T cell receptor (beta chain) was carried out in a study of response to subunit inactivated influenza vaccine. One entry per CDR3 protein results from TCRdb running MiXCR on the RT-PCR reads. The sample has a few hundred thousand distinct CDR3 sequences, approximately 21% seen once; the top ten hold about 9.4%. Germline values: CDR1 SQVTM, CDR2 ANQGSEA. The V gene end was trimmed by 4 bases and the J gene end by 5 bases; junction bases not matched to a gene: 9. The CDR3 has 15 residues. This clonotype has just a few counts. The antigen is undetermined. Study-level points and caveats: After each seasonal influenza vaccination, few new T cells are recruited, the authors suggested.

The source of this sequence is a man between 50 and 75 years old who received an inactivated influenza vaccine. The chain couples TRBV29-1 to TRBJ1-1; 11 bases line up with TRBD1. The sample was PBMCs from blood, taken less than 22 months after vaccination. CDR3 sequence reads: CSVAGQGARRTEAFF. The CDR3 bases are TGCAGCGTTGCCGGACAGGGGGCGCGTCGGACTGAAGCTTTCTTT.